Below, 3 T cell receptor beta chains from the same sample are listed, as sequenced in a study of blood T cell repertoires in COVID-19. The repertoire was sequenced with immunoSEQ multiplex PCR; TCRdb's copy has only in-frame clones and lacks some. The data show about 200,000 clones, around 80% seen once. Material: peripheral blood. The receptors stem from an older woman with acute or convalescent COVID-19.

The V call is TRBV6-1, the J call TRBJ2-3; maybe TRBD1 (6 bases). V lost 3 bases and J lost 2, with 9 bases in between. The CDR3 is 14 residues long. Germline V gene lookup returns CDR1 MNHNS and CDR2 SASEGT. The CDR3, as DNA: TGTGCCAGCAGTGACAGGGGAAACACAGATACGCAGTATTTT. It encodes CASSDRGNTDTQYF.

Notes on this clone: Relative to the germline gene, one junction end is altered; a read error may explain this. The gene calls are TRBV10-3 and TRBJ1-1; D is uncertain. Germline loops: CDR1 ENHRY, CDR2 SYGVKD. CDR3 length equals 14 residues. Written as DNA, the CDR3 is TGTGCCGTCAGTGAGTCGACTCCGAACGCTGAAGCTTTCTTT. Amino acid sequence: CAVSESTPNAEAFF.

This clone came up once. The chain's CDR3 is CASSMGRSSYEQYF. In DNA form, the CDR3 reads TGTGCCAGTAGTATGGGTCGGAGCTCCTACGAGCAGTACTTC. V and J are TRBV19 and TRBJ2-7; no definite D call. Germline assignment: CDR1 LNHDA and CDR2 SQIVND (reference sequence). Trimming shortened V by 3 bases and J by 0 bases, and 9 bases separated the two germline ends. The CDR3 totals 14 residues.